These T cell receptor beta chains were read from a single sample in a study of human T cells and chemical hapten exposure. TCRdb reanalysed the RACE reads using MiXCR and keeps one entry per CDR3 protein. The profile shows approximately 95,000 distinct CDR3 sequences, approximately 10% of them singletons. The material sequenced was whole blood, taken in connection with sensitization to the hapten diphenylcyclopropenone (DPC). These receptors all come from a woman aged 40 to 50 with alopecia areata. Some clones in this sample may be carry-over from other donors' samples. Each CDR3 is given with its conserved first and last residue. The order of the fields is J gene, V gene, clone size, D gene, CDR3 DNA, CDR3 protein. A D gene is named only where the DNA matches it firmly. Clone sizes are given selectively: once, few, many, or a class where the clone is expanded.

TRBJ1-1 TRBV5-1 many . . CASSLRQGTLKLSLDNGAFF
TRBJ1-1 TRBV6-1 once . TGTGCCAGCAGTGGGGGCAGGGCTTTCTTT CASSGGRAFF
TRBJ1-1 TRBV28 once . TGTGCCAGCAGTTCCTCCGGGACACGCGGAGCTTTCTTT CASSSSGTRGAFF
TRBJ1-6 TRBV9 . . TGTGCCAGCAGCTTAACAGGGAGCTCCTATAATTCACCCCTCCACTTT CASSLTGSSYNSPLHF
TRBJ2-1 TRBV7-3 many . TGTGCCAGCAGCATAGGGCAGGGGAGGGCCAATGAGCAGTTCTTC CASSIGQGRANEQFF
TRBJ2-3 TRBV3-1 . . TGTGCCAGCAGCCAGGCGGTGGGCACAGATACGCAGTATTTT CASSQAVGTDTQYF
TRBJ2-1 TRBV28 few . TGTGCCAGCAGCCCCCTTGTAGCTCCTTCCTACAATGAGCAGTTCTTC CASSPLVAPSYNEQFF
TRBJ2-3 TRBV7-2 many . TGTGCCAGCAGCAAACAGGGTGGGGGTAGCACAGATACGCAGTATTTT CASSKQGGGSTDTQYF
TRBJ2-7 TRBV13 few TRBD1 TGTGCCAGCAGCTTAAACCCGATCCGAATTACAGGGGGTAACTACGAGCAGTACTTC CASSLNPIRITGGNYEQYF
TRBJ2-3 TRBV9 . . TGTGCCAGCAGCGTAGAAGGGAGCGCAGATACGCAGTATTTT CASSVEGSADTQYF
TRBJ2-5 TRBV10-3 many . TGTGCCATCAGTGAAAGAGCGACGGTACAAGAGACCCAGTACTTC CAISERATVQETQYF
TRBJ1-5 TRBV20-1 many . TGCAGTGCTTACGGACAAGACAATCAGCCCCAGCATTTT CSAYGQDNQPQHF
TRBJ2-3 TRBV7-2 many . TGTGCCAGCAGCTTAGCGACGGGGCCAGATACGCAGTATTTT CASSLATGPDTQYF
TRBJ1-4 TRBV12-3/TRBV12-4 . . TGTGCCAGCAGTTTTAGGGCGGGTGAAAAACTGTTTTTT CASSFRAGEKLFF
TRBJ2-3 TRBV11-2 . . TGTGCCAGCAGCACCACACCAGATACGCAGTATTTT CASSTTPDTQYF
TRBJ2-7 TRBV3-1 . TRBD1 TGTGCCAGCAGGCAGGGACAGACCTACGAGCAGTACTTC CASRQGQTYEQYF
TRBJ2-7 TRBV9 . . TGTGCCAGCAGCCCCCACGGCCGCTCCTACGAGCAGTACTTC CASSPHGRSYEQYF
TRBJ2-3 TRBV7-2 few TRBD2 TGTGCCAGCAGCTTCGCGCGGGGGGGCCTGAGGGCAGATACGCAGTATTTT CASSFARGGLRADTQYF
TRBJ2-6 TRBV25-1 many . TGTGCCAGCACGTCTCCTGGGGCCAACGTCCTGACTTTC CASTSPGANVLTF
TRBJ2-7 TRBV12-3/TRBV12-4 many . TGTGCCAGCAGTTTCCTTAGGGGCGACGAGCAGTACTTC CASSFLRGDEQYF